Here is one T cell receptor beta chain with its context. The data belong to a study of blood T cell repertoires in COVID-19. Study in general: Samples representing acute and convalescent COVID-19 were sourced from the United States, Italy and Spain. PBMCs, B-cell-depleted T cells, or T cells were the source of the cDNA or gDNA that made up the material.

J was trimmed by 13 bases and V by 6 bases; bases with no gene match: 6. CDR3 length: 12 residues. CDR1 and CDR2 (germline): SQVTM, ANQGSEA. Profiling relied on immunoSEQ multiplex PCR, and the TCRdb table lists in-frame clones only, not all of them. The table includes some 55,000 clones, approximately 80% detected once. The chain employs TRBV29-1 and TRBJ2-1; 13 bases are shared with TRBD2. This TCR was sampled from a man in his 70s with active or convalescent COVID-19. The sequenced sample consisted of peripheral blood. CDR3 sequence reads: CSVRLAGGLQFF. CDR3 coding DNA: TGCAGCGTGCGACTAGCGGGAGGACTCCAGTTCTTC.